This T cell receptor (beta chain) was found in a study of shared clonotypes between healthy human individuals. Trimming at V came to 4 bases and at J to 5 bases, leaving 6 bases not matched to a gene. The CDR3 covers 15 residues. Germline values: CDR1 SGHNT, CDR2 YYREEE (reference sequence). Study conclusions and caveats: Only blood was sampled, and tissue TCR repertoires likely differ from blood ones.

Sequenced by immunoSEQ multiplex PCR; TCRdb stores in-frame clones only, minus some. Here the sample spans 300,000 to 400,000 clones, about nine tenths being singletons. This clone came up once. The antigen is undetermined. Sequencing input: memory CD8+ T cells sorted from blood. Subset indicated: CD45RO+ cells pooled with CCR7-negative TemRA cells. The V and J genes are TRBV5-4 and TRBJ2-3, with TRBD2 matching over 11 bases. This clonotype was obtained from a man aged 18 to 30 in good health. CDR3 in amino acids: CASSRRGLAEDTQYF. DNA of the CDR3: TGTGCCAGCAGCAGACGGGGACTAGCGGAAGATACGCAGTATTTT.